Below, one T cell receptor beta chain is given with its context. Its antigen remains unknown. This CDR3 is built from 12 residues. The germline V gene has CDR1 LNHDA and CDR2 SQIVND (reference sequence). The germline V and J ends were trimmed by 2 bases and 10 bases, with 11 bases remaining between them. This entry comes from a study of PD-1 blockade in classical Hodgkin lymphoma. Study-wide results and caveats: TCR diversity at baseline was reported to be reduced in newly diagnosed patients relative to healthy donors. The repertoire differences lack a defined cause, possibly disease activity or prior therapy.

Sequencing used immunoSEQ multiplex PCR; TCRdb keeps in-frame clones, though not all of them. This sample has 30,000 to 35,000 clones, with 94% found just once. Time point defined: newly diagnosed, previously untreated cHL patient sample. This sequence was found in a human donor with classical Hodgkin lymphoma. Sequencing was performed on peripheral blood mononuclear cells (PBMCs). V gene TRBV19 combines with J gene TRBJ1-1; the D gene is possibly TRBD1 (5 bases). The CDR3 spells CASSIRGLGAFF. The CDR3 DNA follows: TGTGCCAGTAGTATAAGGGGCCTGGGAGCTTTCTTT.